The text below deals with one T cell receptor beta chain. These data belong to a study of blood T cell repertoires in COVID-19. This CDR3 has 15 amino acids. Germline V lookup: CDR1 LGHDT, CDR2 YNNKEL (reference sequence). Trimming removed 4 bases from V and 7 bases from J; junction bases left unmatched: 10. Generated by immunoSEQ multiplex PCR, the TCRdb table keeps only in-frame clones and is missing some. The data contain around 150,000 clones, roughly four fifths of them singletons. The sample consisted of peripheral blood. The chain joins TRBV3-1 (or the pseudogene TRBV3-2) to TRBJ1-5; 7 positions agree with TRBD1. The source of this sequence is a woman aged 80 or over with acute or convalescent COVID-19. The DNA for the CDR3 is TGTGCCAGCAGCCCGACAGGGAAGGGCGGACAGCCCCAGCATTTT. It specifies CASSPTGKGGQPQHF.